This is a list of T cell receptor beta chains from one sample in a study of blood T cell repertoires in COVID-19. The data were produced by immunoSEQ multiplex PCR, yet TCRdb's version contains in-frame clones alone and is incomplete. The sample holds under 250,000 clones, roughly 88% seen once. Sequencing was done on a sample of peripheral blood. These receptors were collected from a woman at least 80 years old with COVID-19, enrolled during active disease. Each CDR3 is given with its conserved first and last residue. The order of the fields is J gene, clone size, V gene, D gene, CDR3 protein, CDR3 DNA. A D gene is named only where the DNA matches it firmly. Rows give clone size only sometimes, using once, few, many, or a class for an expanded clone.

J: TRBJ2-2
size: -
V: TRBV2
D: TRBD2
CDR3: CASGLAGDTGELFF
DNA: TGTGCCAGCGGACTAGCGGGGGACACCGGGGAGCTGTTTTTT

J: TRBJ2-1
size: -
V: TRBV3-1/TRBV3-2
D: TRBD1
CDR3: CASSSGDSSYNEQFF
DNA: TGTGCCAGCAGCTCCGGGGACAGTTCCTACAATGAGCAGTTCTTC

J: TRBJ2-5
size: -
V: TRBV5-1
D: -
CDR3: CASSLGLWRETQYF
DNA: TGCGCCAGCAGCTTAGGTCTATGGCGGGAGACCCAGTACTTC

J: TRBJ1-4
size: -
V: TRBV6-5
D: -
CDR3: CASSYGGEGEKLFF
DNA: TGTGCCAGCAGTTACGGGGGGGAGGGTGAAAAACTGTTTTTT

J: TRBJ2-1
size: -
V: TRBV24-1
D: -
CDR3: CATSVAEPRNEQFF
DNA: TGTGCCACCAGTGTAGCAGAACCTCGCAATGAGCAGTTCTTC

J: TRBJ2-1
size: -
V: TRBV30
D: TRBD2
CDR3: CAWSAGLAEQFF
DNA: TGTGCCTGGAGTGCGGGACTAGCGGAGCAGTTCTTC

J: TRBJ1-1
size: -
V: TRBV2
D: TRBD1
CDR3: CASKTGGNTEAFF
DNA: TGTGCCAGCAAAACAGGGGGAAACACTGAAGCTTTCTTT

J: TRBJ2-6
size: -
V: TRBV3-1/TRBV3-2
D: -
CDR3: CASSLTASSGANVLTF
DNA: TGTGCCAGCAGCCTGACTGCTAGCTCTGGGGCCAACGTCCTGACTTTC

J: TRBJ1-5
size: -
V: TRBV5-5
D: -
CDR3: CASSLTDSLNQPQHF
DNA: TGTGCCAGCAGCCTTACTGACAGTCTCAATCAGCCCCAGCATTTT

J: TRBJ1-2
size: -
V: TRBV12-3/TRBV12-4
D: -
CDR3: CASSLTQNYGYTF
DNA: TGTGCCAGCAGTTTGACTCAGAACTATGGCTACACCTTC

J: TRBJ2-2
size: few
V: TRBV5-6
D: -
CDR3: CASSLAGAGTGELFF
DNA: TGTGCCAGCAGCTTGGCTGGGGCTGGAACCGGGGAGCTGTTTTTT

J: TRBJ1-5
size: -
V: TRBV6-5
D: TRBD1
CDR3: CASTGTAGFGQPQHF
DNA: TGTGCCAGCACTGGGACAGCAGGTTTTGGCCAGCCCCAGCATTTT

J: TRBJ2-2
size: few
V: TRBV19
D: -
CDR3: CASTQRTYTGELFF
DNA: TGTGCCAGTACCCAGCGGACGTACACCGGGGAGCTGTTTTTT

J: TRBJ2-1
size: -
V: TRBV11-2
D: TRBD2
CDR3: CASSSSGGGYNEQFF
DNA: TGTGCCAGCAGCTCTAGCGGGGGGGGCTACAATGAGCAGTTCTTC

J: TRBJ1-2
size: few
V: TRBV5-1
D: TRBD1
CDR3: CASSEGQGPYGYTF
DNA: TGCGCCAGCAGCGAGGGACAGGGGCCCTATGGCTACACCTTC

J: TRBJ2-3
size: -
V: TRBV5-1
D: TRBD2
CDR3: CASSWSGGEADTQYF
DNA: TGCGCCAGCAGCTGGAGCGGGGGGGAGGCCGATACGCAGTATTTT